These 9 T cell receptor beta chains originate from one sample sequenced in a study of beta chain features in type 1 diabetes. The authors reverse transcribed all of the isolated RNA, so sequencing captured expressed TCRB transcripts. The table came from immunoSEQ multiplex PCR; TCRdb's copy has only in-frame clones and leaves some out. The sample lists fewer than 650,000 clones; around 15% were seen once. The sample comprised naive CD4+ T cells from blood. Source of these receptors: a young man in good health.

This clone has only a few counts. The rearrangement uses TRBV5-4 and TRBJ1-3; 10 nucleotides match TRBD1. The CDR3 covers 15 residues. The ends lost 4 bases at V and 9 bases at J; junction bases unmatched: 10. The germline V gene has CDR1 SGHNT and CDR2 YYREEE (reference sequence). The CDR3 DNA is TGTGCCAGCAGCCCCGGGACAGGGGCCGGCGGCACCATATATTTT. It codes for CASSPGTGAGGTIYF.

This clone was found a few times. The CDR3 DNA is TGTGCCAGCAGCCCACGCAGGACTAGCTTTCATGAGCAGTTCTTC. It yields the protein CASSPRRTSFHEQFF. V gene TRBV11-2 combines with J gene TRBJ2-1; 8 bases line up with TRBD2. Germline V gives CDR1 SGHAT, CDR2 FQNNGV. The CDR3 loop spans 15 amino acids. J lost 8 bases, V lost 5 bases, and 11 bases had no gene match. Combining the CDR3 with reference TRBV11-2 and TRBJ2-1 gives the whole variable domain EAGVAQSPRYKIIEKRQSVAFWCNPISGHATLYWYQQILGQGPKLLIQFQNNGVVDDSQLPKDRFSAERLKGVDSTLKIQPAKLEDSAVYLCASSPRRTSFHEQFFGPGTRLTVL.

The rearrangement uses TRBV2 and TRBJ2-4; maybe TRBD1 (6 bases). Per germline, CDR1 SNHLY and CDR2 FYNNEI. The ends were cut back, 6 bases at V and 0 bases at J, with 21 bases in the middle. The CDR3 runs to 18 residues. CDR3 bases: TGTGCCAGCAGGCCCCTGGGGACAACACCACTAGCCAAAAACATTCAGTACTTC. It translates to CASRPLGTTPLAKNIQYF.

The chain carries TRBV2 and TRBJ1-1; D is possibly TRBD1 (6 bases). Germline V lookup: CDR1 SNHLY, CDR2 FYNNEI. The V end lost 7 bases, the J end lost 0 bases, and 12 bases lay between the germline ends. The CDR3 loop spans 14 amino acids. CDR3 in amino acids: CASTRTDLNTEAFF. The DNA of the CDR3 is TGTGCCAGCACGAGGACAGATCTGAACACTGAAGCTTTCTTT.

The chain joins TRBV7-2 to TRBJ1-1; weak D call: TRBD1 (6 bases). The germline CDR1 and CDR2 sequences are SGHTA and FQGNSA. Trimming stripped 5 bases from V and 1 base from J, with 23 bases between. CDR3 length equals 18 residues. The CDR3 nucleotides are TGTGCCAGCAGCGTACCTATCCCAACGACAGGAAAGAACACTGAAGCTTTCTTT. This translates into CASSVPIPTTGKNTEAFF.

V is TRBV7-2 and J is TRBJ2-2; no clear D gene. The CDR3 loop spans 15 amino acids. Trimming left V 6 bases short and J 3 bases short, with 14 bases between. Germline-derived CDR1 and CDR2 are SGHTA and FQGNSA. This CDR3 reads CASRSDGGDTGELFF. The CDR3 DNA sequence: TGTGCCAGCAGATCCGACGGTGGGGACACCGGGGAGCTGTTTTTT.

This clone was detected only a few times. The chain joins TRBV5-4 to TRBJ2-1, with TRBD2 as a possible D gene (6 bases). V was trimmed by 2 bases and J by 11 bases, leaving 14 bases between them. The CDR3 loop spans 13 amino acids. The germline gives CDR1 SGHNT, CDR2 YYREEE (reference sequence). The CDR3 sequence: CASSLPTREQQFF. The CDR3 nucleotides read TGTGCCAGCAGCTTACCGACTAGGGAGCAGCAGTTCTTC.

This clone was detected a few times. V usage is TRBV11-2 and J usage is TRBJ2-7; 8 bases line up with TRBD1. This CDR3 spans 15 amino acids. J was trimmed by 3 bases and V by 1 base; bases with no gene match: 5. Germline assignment: CDR1 SGHAT and CDR2 FQNNGV. CDR3 amino acids: CASSLASDRGYEQYF. CDR3 in DNA: TGTGCCAGCAGCTTAGCGTCCGACAGGGGCTACGAGCAGTACTTC.

The chain uses TRBV7-2 and TRBJ1-1; TRBD1 agrees at 9 bases. The germline V gene encodes CDR1 SGHTA and CDR2 FQGNSA. The junction had 1 base not matched to a gene; V was cut back by 4 bases and J by 1 base. The CDR3 loop spans 14 amino acids. The CDR3 reads CASSSDRGNTEAFF. The CDR3 nucleotides read TGTGCCAGCAGCTCGGACAGGGGGAACACTGAAGCTTTCTTT. The entire variable domain, with the rest obtained from reference TRBV7-2 and TRBJ1-1, is as follows: GAGVSQSPSNKVTEKGKDVELRCDPISGHTALYWYRQSLGQGLEFLIYFQGNSAPDKSGLPSDRFSAERTGGSVSTLTIQRTQQEDSAVYLCASSSDRGNTEAFFGQGTRLTVV.